These 19 T cell receptor beta chains came from one sample sequenced in a study of blood T cell repertoires in COVID-19. Here immunoSEQ multiplex PCR was the method, and the copy in TCRdb shows in-frame clones only, minus some. The sample carries 130,000 or so clones, more than 70% recorded once. Sequenced sample: peripheral blood. Every receptor here comes from a human donor in a cohort sampled during active COVID-19.

This clone was detected a few times. The V and J genes are TRBV10-3 and TRBJ1-3; D remains ambiguous. Germline V gives CDR1 ENHRY, CDR2 SYGVKD. The V end lost 6 bases, the J end lost 0 bases, and 9 bases lay between the germline ends. The CDR3 contains 14 residues. The CDR3: CAISQTYSGNTIYF. CDR3 bases: TGTGCCATCAGCCAAACATACTCTGGAAACACCATATATTTT.

The rearrangement joins TRBV4-1 to TRBJ2-7; 10 nucleotides line up with TRBD2. Germline V gene data show CDR1 as MGHRA and CDR2 as YSYEKL. With 1 base clipped from V and 0 bases from J, the junction kept 9 bases outside the gene matches. This CDR3 spans 18 amino acids. For the CDR3, the DNA is TGCGCCAGCAGCCAAGTGGGACTAGCGCCCGCGAGCTCCTACGAGCAGTACTTC. It specifies CASSQVGLAPASSYEQYF.

The chain carries TRBV28 and TRBJ1-1; D gene uncertain. Germline V gives CDR1 MDHEN, CDR2 SYDVKM. V was shortened by 4 bases and J by 2 bases, with 8 bases between the two germline ends. This CDR3 has 13 amino acids. CDR3 protein: CASSSAINTEAFF. CDR3 nucleotide sequence: TGTGCCAGCAGTTCAGCGATTAACACTGAAGCTTTCTTT.

The genes are TRBV7-6 and TRBJ2-7; maybe TRBD2 (5 bases). V was cut by 1 base and J by 2 bases, with 15 bases left in between. The CDR3 length is 16 residues. Germline V gene lookup returns CDR1 SGHVS and CDR2 FNYEAQ. Written as DNA, the CDR3 is TGTGCCAGCAGCTTAGTTCGGGAAGTACCGGCCTACGAGCAGTACTTC. This sequence encodes CASSLVREVPAYEQYF.

The rearrangement links TRBV2 to TRBJ1-1; D is perhaps TRBD1 (5 bases). This CDR3 is built from 13 residues. Between the trimmed V and J ends, which lost 7 bases and 1 base, there was a span of 10 bases. From germline, CDR1 is SNHLY and CDR2 FYNNEI. The DNA for the CDR3 is TGTGCCAGCACAGGGCCGGGGAACACTGAAGCTTTCTTT. Residues: CASTGPGNTEAFF.

The chain employs TRBV19 and TRBJ2-3; TRBD2 matches 7 bases. The CDR3 has 15 amino acids. The ends lost 7 bases at V and 4 bases at J; junction bases unmatched: 11. CDR1 and CDR2 from the germline V gene are LNHDA and SQIVND (reference sequence). Here the CDR3 DNA reads TGTGCCAGTAACTCTCGCGGGGGTTCCCCAGATACGCAGTATTTT. Protein: CASNSRGGSPDTQYF.

The chain carries TRBV5-4 and TRBJ2-7, with TRBD2 matching over 8 bases. The CDR3 covers 14 residues. Germline CDR1 reads SGHNT; CDR2 reads YYREEE (reference sequence). V trimming: 4 bases; J trimming: 1 base; junction bases outside the gene matches: 4. CDR3 coding DNA: TGTGCCAGCAGCCTCCCGGGGGGGTCCTACGAGCAGTACTTC. Translation: CASSLPGGSYEQYF.

This sequence joins TRBV18 and TRBJ1-2; 8 bases match TRBD1. This CDR3 spans 15 amino acids. CDR1 and CDR2 (germline): KGHSH, LQKENI. V dropped 1 base and J dropped 2; count of bases not matched to a gene: 3. The CDR3 DNA follows: TGTGCCAGCTCACCACTGTGGACAGGGAACTATGGCTACACCTTC. Translation: CASSPLWTGNYGYTF.

This clone was counted a single time. V is TRBV7-9 and J is TRBJ2-5; 7 bases match TRBD1. CDR1 is SEHNR, CDR2 FQNEAQ, per germline (reference sequence). Trimming removed 5 bases from V and 5 bases from J; junction bases left unmatched: 11. The length of the CDR3 is 15 residues. The CDR3 nucleotides read TGTGCCAGCAGCCCAAATACAGGGGTGGGGGAGACCCAGTACTTC. Protein product: CASSPNTGVGETQYF.

The J gene is TRBJ2-7, the V gene TRBV6-5, with 7 bases fitting TRBD2. The germline V gene has CDR1 MNHEY and CDR2 SVGAGI. Trimming cost V 6 bases and J 7 bases; bases outside gene matches: 12. The CDR3 spans 14 residues. The CDR3 coding sequence is TGTGCCAGCAGCCCCGGGGGGTCCCATAGGGAGCAGTACTTC. As protein: CASSPGGSHREQYF.

This clone was observed a single time. J is TRBJ2-7 and V is TRBV10-3; 10 bases agree with TRBD1. Germline values: CDR1 ENHRY, CDR2 SYGVKD. The CDR3 totals 16 residues. J gave up 5 bases and V 4 bases, and 11 bases lay outside the gene matches. CDR3 protein: CAISGGPGQGPNEQYF. CDR3 nucleotides: TGTGCCATCAGTGGGGGACCGGGACAGGGGCCCAACGAGCAGTACTTC.

The chain has TRBV9 and TRBJ1-4, with 10 bases that match TRBD1. The CDR3 is 14 residues long. J gave up 8 bases and V 3 bases, and 4 bases lay outside the gene matches. The germline V gene has CDR1 SGDLS and CDR2 YYNGEE. The CDR3 DNA follows: TGTGCCAGCAGCGAGGGACAGGGGTACGAAAAACTGTTTTTT. It is translated as CASSEGQGYEKLFF. Complete variable domain (other parts from reference TRBV9 and TRBJ1-4): DSGVTQTPKHLITATGQRVTLRCSPRSGDLSVYWYQQSLDQGLQFLIQYYNGEERAKGNILERFSAQQFPDLHSELNLSSLELGDSALYFCASSEGQGYEKLFFGSGTQLSVL.

The chain couples TRBV7-2 to TRBJ2-7; a possible D gene is TRBD1 (5 bases). V dropped 5 bases and J dropped 0 bases, with 11 bases sitting between them. CDR3 length: 14 residues. Germline V lookup: CDR1 SGHTA, CDR2 FQGNSA. The DNA for the CDR3 is TGTGCCAGCAGCATCCACAGGAGCTCCTACGAGCAGTACTTC. Residues: CASSIHRSSYEQYF.

V gene TRBV11-3 combines with J gene TRBJ2-7; 8 nucleotides line up with TRBD2. J gave up 1 base and V 2 bases, and 7 bases lay outside the gene matches. Germline V gene lookup returns CDR1 SGHNT and CDR2 YENEEA. The CDR3 loop spans 16 amino acids. The CDR3 sequence is CASSLPTSGGSYEQYF. The DNA for the CDR3 is TGTGCCAGCAGCTTACCCACTAGCGGAGGGTCCTACGAGCAGTACTTC.

The rearrangement joins TRBV28 to TRBJ1-5; TRBD1 agrees at 8 bases. V trimming: 2 bases; J trimming: 7 bases; junction bases outside the gene matches: 4. From germline, CDR1 is MDHEN and CDR2 SYDVKM. The CDR3 loop spans 14 amino acids. The CDR3: CASSLGQGHQPQHF. The CDR3 DNA is TGTGCCAGCAGTTTAGGACAGGGCCACCAGCCCCAGCATTTT.

The chain couples TRBV7-9 to TRBJ1-1; 7 bases match TRBD1. Germline V lookup: CDR1 SEHNR, CDR2 FQNEAQ (reference sequence). There are 13 residues in the CDR3. The trim removed 2 bases at V and 4 bases at J, leaving 1 base unmatched. In DNA form, the CDR3 reads TGTGCCAGCAGCTTACAGGGGGGCACTGAAGCTTTCTTT. This sequence encodes CASSLQGGTEAFF.

This clone was counted a few times. The V and J genes are TRBV18 and TRBJ1-3; a weak D match, TRBD1 (6 bases). Deletions cut 0 bases from V and 2 bases from J, with 17 bases between. The CDR3 runs 18 residues. Germline V lookup: CDR1 KGHSH, CDR2 LQKENI. In DNA, the CDR3 is TGTGCCAGCTCACCACCCAATCAACAGGGATGGGCTGGAAACACCATATATTTT. It translates to CASSPPNQQGWAGNTIYF. Full variable domain (rest looked up from reference TRBV18 and TRBJ1-3): NAGVMQNPRHLVRRRGQEARLRCSPMKGHSHVYWYRQLPEEGLKFMVYLQKENIIDESGMPKERFSAEFPKEGPSILRIQQVVRGDSAAYFCASSPPNQQGWAGNTIYFGEGSWLTVV.

The table lists this clone with a few counts. The rearrangement joins TRBV6-5 to TRBJ1-1; 7 nucleotides match TRBD1. J lost 1 base, V lost 0 bases, and 2 bases had no gene match. The CDR3 extends over 15 amino acids. CDR1 and CDR2 from the germline V gene are MNHEY and SVGAGI. This chain's CDR3 is CASSYSRGQNTEAFF. The CDR3 DNA is TGTGCCAGCAGTTACTCGAGGGGGCAGAACACTGAAGCTTTCTTT.

The rearrangement links TRBV29-1 to TRBJ2-7, with 7 bases fitting TRBD1. The CDR3 is 15 amino acids. V lost 0 bases, J lost 0 bases, and 5 bases stayed unmatched. CDR1 and CDR2 from the germline V gene are SQVTM and ANQGSEA. CDR3 in DNA: TGCAGCGTTGAAGAGAGGGGGCTAAGCTCCTACGAGCAGTACTTC. It codes for CSVEERGLSSYEQYF.